This record looks at one T cell receptor beta chain sequence and its context. These data belong to a study of CD8 T cells in Susac syndrome. Turning to the study itself: Patients with Susac syndrome, at blood draw, were therapy-naive, on corticosteroids, or on intravenous immunoglobulin alone.

The RNA input was roughly 0.45 to 1 ug, and it was reverse transcribed with random hexamers. TCRdb re-called the immunoSEQ multiplex PCR reads with MiXCR, one entry per CDR3 protein. The sample shows about 150,000 distinct CDR3 sequences, approximately 95% of them seen only once. This sequence was found in a human donor with Susac syndrome. The sequenced sample consisted of CD8+ T cells from PBMCs.

The CDR3 DNA reads as TGCAGTGCTGTCCGGGACAAGAACACCGGGGAGCTGTTTTTT. It translates to CSAVRDKNTGELFF. The chain couples TRBV20-1 to TRBJ2-2; D is perhaps TRBD1 (6 bases). Germline lookup yields CDR1 DFQATT and CDR2 SNEGSKA (reference sequence). Trimming stripped 5 bases from V and 1 base from J, with 11 bases between. This CDR3 is built from 14 residues.